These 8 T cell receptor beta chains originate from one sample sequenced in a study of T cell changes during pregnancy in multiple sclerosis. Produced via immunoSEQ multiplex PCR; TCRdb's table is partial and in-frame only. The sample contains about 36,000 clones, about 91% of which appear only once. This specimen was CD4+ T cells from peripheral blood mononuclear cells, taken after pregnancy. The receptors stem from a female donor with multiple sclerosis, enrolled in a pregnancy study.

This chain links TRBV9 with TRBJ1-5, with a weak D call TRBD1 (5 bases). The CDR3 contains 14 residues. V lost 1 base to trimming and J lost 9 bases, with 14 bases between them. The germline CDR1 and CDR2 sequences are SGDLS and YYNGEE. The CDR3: CASSVSWGERPQHF. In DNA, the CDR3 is TGTGCCAGCAGCGTATCCTGGGGGGAGCGGCCCCAGCATTTT.

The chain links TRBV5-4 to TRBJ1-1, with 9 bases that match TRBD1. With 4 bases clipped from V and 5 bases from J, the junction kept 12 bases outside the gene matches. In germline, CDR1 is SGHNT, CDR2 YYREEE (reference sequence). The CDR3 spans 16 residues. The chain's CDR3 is CASSAGQGRRVTEAFF. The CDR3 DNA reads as TGTGCCAGCAGCGCCGGACAGGGGCGTCGAGTTACTGAAGCTTTCTTT.

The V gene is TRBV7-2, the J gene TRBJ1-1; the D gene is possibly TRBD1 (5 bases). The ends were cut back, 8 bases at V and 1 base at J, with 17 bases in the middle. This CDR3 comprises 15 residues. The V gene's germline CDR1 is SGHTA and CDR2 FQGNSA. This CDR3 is CASGRGGAGNTEAFF. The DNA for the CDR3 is TGTGCCAGCGGTCGGGGAGGGGCGGGGAACACTGAAGCTTTCTTT.

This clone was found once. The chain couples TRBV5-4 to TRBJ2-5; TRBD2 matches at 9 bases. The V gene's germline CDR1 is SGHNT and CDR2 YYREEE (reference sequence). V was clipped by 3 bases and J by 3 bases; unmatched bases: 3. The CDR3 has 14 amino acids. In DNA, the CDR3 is TGTGCCAGCAGCTCGACTAGCGGAAAAGAGACCCAGTACTTC. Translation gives CASSSTSGKETQYF.

The CDR3 DNA sequence: TGTGCCAGCAGCTTAGCGGTTATCACTGAAGCTTTCTTT. Its protein product is CASSLAVITEAFF. The chain recombines TRBV11-2 with TRBJ1-1; D uncertain. The V gene lost 1 base and the J gene lost 4 bases, with 7 bases spanning the gap. Germline loops: CDR1 SGHAT, CDR2 FQNNGV. The CDR3 loop spans 13 amino acids.

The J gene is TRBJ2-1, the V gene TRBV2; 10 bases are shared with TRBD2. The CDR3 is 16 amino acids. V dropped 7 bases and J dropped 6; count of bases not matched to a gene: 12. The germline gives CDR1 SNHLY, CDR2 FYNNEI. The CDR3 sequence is CASTSWGSGRANEQFF. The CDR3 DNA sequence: TGTGCCAGCACCTCCTGGGGGAGCGGGAGGGCCAATGAGCAGTTCTTC.

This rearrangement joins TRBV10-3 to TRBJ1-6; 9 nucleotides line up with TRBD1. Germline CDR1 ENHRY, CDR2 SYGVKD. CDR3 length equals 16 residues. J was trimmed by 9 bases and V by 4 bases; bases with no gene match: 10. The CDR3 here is CAISARTGALGSPLHF. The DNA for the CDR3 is TGTGCCATCAGTGCTAGGACAGGGGCTTTGGGTTCACCCCTCCACTTT.

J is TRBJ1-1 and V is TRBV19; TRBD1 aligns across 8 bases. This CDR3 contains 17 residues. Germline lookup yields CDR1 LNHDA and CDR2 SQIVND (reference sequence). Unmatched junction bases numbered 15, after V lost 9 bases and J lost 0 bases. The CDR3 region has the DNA TGTGCCAGCGGCTCCAGGGGGCGCGGCCGCATGAACACTGAAGCTTTCTTT. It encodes CASGSRGRGRMNTEAFF.